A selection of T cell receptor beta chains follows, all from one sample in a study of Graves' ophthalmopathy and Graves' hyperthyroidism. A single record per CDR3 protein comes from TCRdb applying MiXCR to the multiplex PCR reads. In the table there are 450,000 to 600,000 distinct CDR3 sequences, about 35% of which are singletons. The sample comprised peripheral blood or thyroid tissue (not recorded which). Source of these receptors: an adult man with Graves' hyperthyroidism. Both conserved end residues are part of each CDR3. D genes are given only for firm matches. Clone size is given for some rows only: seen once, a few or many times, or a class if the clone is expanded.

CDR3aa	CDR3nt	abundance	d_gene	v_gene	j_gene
CASRFMGTTNTGELFF	TGCGCCAGCCGTTTTATGGGCACCACGAACACCGGGGAGCTGTTTTTT	few	.	TRBV5-1	TRBJ2-2
CASSDGLVLGQETQYF	TGTGCCAGCAGTGATGGGTTGGTCCTGGGCCAAGAGACCCAGTACTTC	many	.	TRBV25-1	TRBJ2-5
CASRGAQLQETQYF	TGTGCCAGCAGGGGAGCACAGTTACAAGAGACCCAGTACTTC	.	.	TRBV2	TRBJ2-5
CATCTAGGSTDTQYF	TGTGCCACCTGCACGGCGGGGGGTAGCACAGATACGCAGTATTTT	few	TRBD2	TRBV15	TRBJ2-3
CASSLEFGDEAFF	TGTGCCAGCAGCTTAGAGTTTGGAGACGAAGCTTTCTTT	many	.	TRBV7-8	TRBJ1-1
CASRRTEAPSGANVLTF	TGTGCCAGCAGGAGAACCGAGGCCCCCTCTGGGGCCAACGTCCTGACTTTC	many	.	TRBV2	TRBJ2-6
CSAREPKTGQLTDTQYF	TGCAGTGCTAGAGAACCCAAAACGGGACAGCTCACAGATACGCAGTATTTT	few	TRBD1	TRBV20-1	TRBJ2-3
CASSPSGLNQSQHF	TGTGCCAGCAGCCCCTCAGGGTTAAATCAGTCCCAGCATTTT	.	.	TRBV9	TRBJ1-5
CSAEDYHNEQFF	TGCAGTGCTGAAGACTACCACAATGAGCAGTTCTTC	.	.	TRBV20-1	TRBJ2-1
CSVEWYRGTDTQYF	TGCAGCGTTGAATGGTACAGGGGGACAGATACGCAGTATTTT	few	TRBD1	TRBV29-1	TRBJ2-3
CASSQEVPGRGEAQYF	TGTGCCAGCAGCCAAGAGGTGCCAGGGAGGGGAGAGGCCCAGTACTTC	.	TRBD2	TRBV4-1	TRBJ2-5
CASSYGQEYGYTF	TGTGCCAGCAGTTACGGGCAGGAATATGGCTACACCTTC	many	.	TRBV6-5	TRBJ1-2
CASRRTGTGELFF	TGTGCCAGCCGACGGACTGGGACAGGGGAGCTGTTTTTT	.	.	TRBV7-2	TRBJ2-2
CASRSGGHGYTF	TGTGCCAGTCGGTCAGGGGGCCATGGCTACACCTTC	many	TRBD1	TRBV19	TRBJ1-2
CASSPTGRGGGYTF	TGTGCCAGCAGCCCAACGGGCAGGGGGGGAGGCTACACCTTC	many	TRBD1	TRBV7-8	TRBJ1-2
CASSEAAEKLFF	TGTGCCAGCAGTGAAGCGGCTGAAAAACTGTTTTTT	many	.	TRBV25-1	TRBJ1-4
CASSPLSGRAPGTQYF	TGTGCCAGCAGCCCTCTTAGCGGGAGGGCCCCAGGGACCCAGTACTTC	many	TRBD2	TRBV7-9	TRBJ2-5
CASSLADGTEAFF	TGTGCCAGCAGCTTAGCCGACGGAACTGAAGCTTTCTTT	many	.	TRBV7-8	TRBJ1-1
CASSQGQDSNQPQHF	TGTGCCAGCAGCCAAGGACAGGATAGCAATCAGCCCCAGCATTTT	few	.	TRBV14	TRBJ1-5
CAISYDRGDYTF	TGTGCCATCAGTTATGACAGGGGAGACTACACCTTC	.	TRBD1	TRBV10-3	TRBJ1-2
CASSLETSGSRRTGELFF	TGTGCCAGCAGTTTGGAGACTAGCGGGAGTAGACGCACCGGGGAGCTGTTTTTT	once	TRBD2	TRBV24-1	TRBJ2-2
CASRPGSGNTEAFF	TGTGCCAGCAGGCCAGGGTCGGGAAACACTGAAGCTTTCTTT	once	.	TRBV2	TRBJ1-1
CASSTTASTDTQYF	TGTGCCAGCAGCACCACGGCAAGCACAGATACGCAGTATTTT	.	.	TRBV13	TRBJ2-3